The 10 T cell receptor beta chains given below trace back to one sample, sequenced in a study of T cells in Graves' hyperthyroidism and ophthalmopathy. RNA transcripts served as the template for amplifying TCR beta CDR3 regions. Primed by the HTBI set, a first-round RT-PCR was run on the TCR CDR3. TCRdb processed the multiplex PCR reads anew with MiXCR; each CDR3 protein has one entry. The sample gives some 600,000 distinct CDR3 sequences, approximately 13% of which show up once; 5.8% is in the top ten. The sample consisted of blood. The receptors shown here come from a woman aged 25-40 years with Graves' hyperthyroidism that later progressed to Graves' ophthalmopathy.

This clonotype was recorded at least ten times. J is TRBJ2-1 and V is TRBV24-1; D is undetermined. Germline V gene sequence: CDR1 KGHDR, CDR2 SFDVKD. Trimming pared 2 bases from V and 9 bases from J, leaving 7 bases between. The CDR3 is made up of 12 amino acids. The CDR3 region has the DNA TGTGCCACCAGTGATTCTCTGGCTGAGCAGTTCTTC. Translated, it gives CATSDSLAEQFF.

The chain employs TRBV27 and TRBJ2-7, with D unresolved. Deletions cut 4 bases from V and 1 base from J, with 8 bases between. Per the germline V gene, CDR1 is MNHEY and CDR2 is SMNVEV (reference sequence). This CDR3 contains 13 residues. As DNA, the CDR3 is TGTGCCAGCAGTTACAGTTTTTCCTACGAGCAGTACTTC. Translated: CASSYSFSYEQYF.

The chain uses TRBV24-1 and TRBJ2-2; 11 bases map to TRBD1. CDR1 is KGHDR and CDR2 is SFDVKD in the germline V gene. The trim removed 1 base at V and 6 bases at J, leaving 12 bases unmatched. CDR3 length equals 19 residues. Here the CDR3 DNA reads TGTGCCACCAGTGATTTAACCCGATCAGGACAGGGGGCATCCGGGGAGCTGTTTTTT. This gives the protein CATSDLTRSGQGASGELFF.

This clonotype was seen repeatedly, ten times or more. V usage is TRBV7-9 and J usage is TRBJ2-1; unclear D gene. The CDR3 is made up of 12 amino acids. Germline CDR1 is SEHNR and CDR2 is FQNEAQ (reference sequence). Between the trimmed V and J ends, which lost 4 bases and 3 bases, there was a span of 4 bases. The CDR3, as DNA: TGTGCCAGCAGCTGGGACTACAATGAGCAGTTCTTC. This translates into CASSWDYNEQFF.

This CDR3 reads CAWLRLAGGTGELFF. The CDR3 DNA follows: TGTGCCTGGTTGAGACTAGCGGGAGGGACCGGGGAGCTGTTTTTT. This rearrangement joins TRBV30 to TRBJ2-2, with 14 bases identical to TRBD2. V lost 5 bases, J lost 5 bases, and 4 bases stayed unmatched. Germline V gene sequence: CDR1 GTSNPN, CDR2 SVGIG (reference sequence). This CDR3 contains 15 residues.

The chain employs TRBV7-2 and TRBJ2-1, with 10 bases identical to TRBD2. Looked up from germline, CDR1 is SGHTA and CDR2 is FQGNSA. Trimming removed 1 base from V and 2 bases from J; junction bases left unmatched: 17. This CDR3 has 21 residues. CDR3 bases: TGTGCCAGCAGCTTAGGATTGGAGCAGCGGGAGGGCCTTCCGCCCTACAATGAGCAGTTCTTC. It is translated as CASSLGLEQREGLPPYNEQFF.

This clonotype showed up many times. The chain combines TRBV24-1 with TRBJ2-2; 9 positions match TRBD1. Germline loops: CDR1 KGHDR, CDR2 SFDVKD. Trimming took 7 bases from V and 3 from J; bases not matched to a gene: 8. This CDR3 region has 16 residues. The CDR3 loop is CATSPQGAWYTGELFF. Here the CDR3 DNA reads TGTGCCACCAGCCCACAGGGGGCGTGGTACACCGGGGAGCTGTTTTTT.

This clonotype was recorded many times. The gene calls are TRBV4-1 and TRBJ1-2, with D hard to call. V was clipped by 1 base and J by 5 bases, with 11 bases between them. Germline V lookup: CDR1 MGHRA, CDR2 YSYEKL. The CDR3 spans 14 residues. This CDR3 is CASSQGHGVYGYTF. The CDR3 nucleotides are TGCGCCAGCAGCCAAGGACACGGCGTATATGGCTACACCTTC.

This clonotype was observed once. This may be a read error: a much more frequent sequence differs by one nucleotide. The CDR3 here is CSVEEGRGGGWGETQYF. The CDR3 nucleotides are TGCAGCGTTGAAGAGGGCCGGGGGGGGGGCTGGGGGGAGACCCAGTACTTC. This chain links TRBV29-1 with TRBJ2-5, with TRBD2 identical over 8 bases. Germline CDR1 reads SQVTM; CDR2 reads ANQGSEA. The CDR3 sequence is 17 residues long. Trimming at V came to 0 bases and at J to 5 bases, leaving 14 bases not matched to a gene. The whole variable domain, remainder taken from reference TRBV29-1 and TRBJ2-5, is SAVISQKPSRDICQRGTSLTIQCQVDSQVTMMFWYRQQPGQSLTLIATANQGSEATYESGFVIDKFPISRPNLTFSTLTVSNMSPEDSSIYLCSVEEGRGGGWGETQYFGPGTRLLVL.

V and J are TRBV3-1 and TRBJ2-2; D ambiguous. V lost 0 bases to trimming and J lost 1 base, with 6 bases between them. This CDR3 has 15 residues. CDR1 and CDR2 from the germline V gene are LGHDT and YNNKEL (reference sequence). Written as DNA, the CDR3 is TGTGCCAGCAGCCAAGACAACAAGAACACCGGGGAGCTGTTTTTT. It yields the protein CASSQDNKNTGELFF.